One and the same sample provided the 12 T cell receptor beta chains below, sequenced in a study of blood T cells in healthy people across ages. Alongside a J-beta primer mix, a sample-barcoded 5' primer served in a second PCR lasting roughly 6 to 11 cycles. TCRdb passed the 5' RACE reads through MiXCR, listing each CDR3 protein once. The table shows about 1.1 million distinct CDR3 sequences, with more than 30% occurring only once. The sequencing sample was made of blood. The receptors shown here come from a man between 18 and 35 years old in good health.

With respect to this clonotype: Relative to the germline gene, one junction end is altered; a read error may explain this. CDR3 nucleotide sequence: TGTACCAGCAGCCAAGGCCTTTCAGGGTTGAGTGACTATGGCTACACCTTC. This codes for CTSSQGLSGLSDYGYTF. V is TRBV3-1 and J is TRBJ1-2; the D gene is possibly TRBD1 (5 bases). This CDR3 region has 17 residues. Germline values: CDR1 LGHDT, CDR2 YNNKEL (reference sequence).

Details on this clonotype: A much larger clonotype is one base distant, so this may be a read error. The chain joins TRBV9 to TRBJ2-1; D gene ambiguous. The DNA end lines up better with TRBJ2-7; the J call may be wrong. Per the germline V gene, CDR1 is SGDLS and CDR2 is YYNGEE. The CDR3 covers 14 residues. In nucleotides, the CDR3 is TGTGCCAGCAGCCCAGCCAGCTCCTACAATGAGCAGTACTTC. Residues: CASSPASSYNEQYF.

The chain is built from TRBV6-6 and TRBJ2-3, with 8 positions matching TRBD2. The J segment lost 1 base and the V segment lost 8 bases, leaving 14 bases of the junction unmatched. CDR3 length equals 17 residues. Germline lookup yields CDR1 MNHNY and CDR2 SVGAGI (reference sequence). DNA of the CDR3: TGTGCCAGCGGAAGGGGTGGCGGGGGGTCTCGCACAGATACGCAGTATTTT. Protein sequence: CASGRGGGGSRTDTQYF.

The sample holds many counts of this clonotype. The chain combines TRBV7-9 with TRBJ2-3; 7 bases fit TRBD2. Unmatched junction bases numbered 6, after V lost 2 bases and J lost 1 base. Per germline, CDR1 SEHNR and CDR2 FQNEAQ (reference sequence). The CDR3 extends over 16 amino acids. CDR3 loop: CASSLQRAGGTDTQYF. CDR3 nucleotide sequence: TGTGCCAGCAGCTTACAAAGGGCGGGGGGCACAGATACGCAGTATTTT. Supplemented by reference TRBV7-9 and TRBJ2-3, the full variable domain reads DTGVSQNPRHKITKRGQNVTFRCDPISEHNRLYWYRQTLGQGPEFLTYFQNEAQLEKSRLLSDRFSAERPKGSFSTLEIQRTEQGDSAMYLCASSLQRAGGTDTQYFGPGTRLTVL.

This chain uses TRBV6-1 with TRBJ2-5; D possibly corresponds to TRBD1 (6 bases). The J call may be wrong; the DNA end is better matched by TRBJ2-7. The V gene's germline CDR1 is MNHNS and CDR2 SASEGT. The CDR3 sequence is 14 residues long. DNA for the CDR3: TGTGCCAGCAGTGAAGATAGGGGGAGCAGCGAGCAGTACTTC. Protein: CASSEDRGSSEQYF.

This clonotype came up a few times. The gene calls are TRBV20-1 and TRBJ1-2; tentatively, D is TRBD1 (6 bases). With 2 bases removed from V and 5 bases from J, the gap between germline ends came to 9 bases. Looked up from germline, CDR1 is DFQATT and CDR2 is SNEGSKA (reference sequence). The CDR3 is 12 amino acids. CDR3 sequence (DNA): TGCAGTGCTAGACTCGGACAGTATGGCTACACCTTC. Translating it yields CSARLGQYGYTF.

The chain is built from TRBV30 and TRBJ1-2; tentatively, D is TRBD1 (6 bases). Per germline, CDR1 GTSNPN and CDR2 SVGIG (reference sequence). The CDR3 consists of 15 residues. Trimming shortened V by 0 bases and J by 5 bases, and 16 bases separated the two germline ends. CDR3 coding DNA: TGTGCCTGGAGTGTACTATTTCGGGGGGCGTATGGCTACACCTTC. This sequence encodes CAWSVLFRGAYGYTF.

This rearrangement joins TRBV6-2 or TRBV6-3 to TRBJ2-3; D gene unclear. Per the germline V gene, CDR1 is MNHEY and CDR2 is SVGEGT. The CDR3 is 15 amino acids. Deletions cut 5 bases from V and 1 base from J, with 13 bases between. For the CDR3, the DNA is TGTGCCAGCAGTAAGCCCTACTATCGCACAGATACGCAGTATTTT. Encoded protein: CASSKPYYRTDTQYF.

The chain recombines TRBV20-1 with TRBJ2-2; 12 bases map to TRBD2. The V and J ends lost 0 bases and 6 bases, in that order; junction bases with no gene match: 5. The CDR3 is made up of 16 amino acids. Germline loops: CDR1 DFQATT, CDR2 SNEGSKA (reference sequence). The CDR3: CSARELAGGPSGELFF. The DNA of the CDR3 is TGCAGTGCTAGAGAACTAGCGGGGGGTCCGTCCGGGGAGCTGTTTTTT.

This clonotype was observed a handful of times. This chain joins TRBV27 and TRBJ1-1, with unresolved D. The length of the CDR3 is 14 residues. V lost 0 bases and J lost 10, with 15 bases in between. CDR1 MNHEY and CDR2 SMNVEV come from the germline V gene (reference sequence). CDR3 protein: CASSLSVDKEGAFF. DNA of the CDR3: TGTGCCAGCAGTTTATCAGTAGACAAAGAGGGAGCTTTCTTT.

This clonotype was counted a few times. The chain has TRBV5-1 and TRBJ2-1, with 9 bases that match TRBD1. The end of the DNA fits TRBJ2-7 better, so the J call may be wrong. The germline V gene has CDR1 SGHRS and CDR2 YFSETQ. This CDR3 is 16 amino acids long. The CDR3 DNA follows: TGCGCCAGCAGCTTCTCCGGGACAGGGTCCTACAATGAGCAGTACTTC. This sequence encodes CASSFSGTGSYNEQYF.

The gene calls are TRBV11-2 and TRBJ1-1; D is unresolved. V was clipped by 0 bases and J by 3 bases, with 8 bases between them. The germline gives CDR1 SGHAT, CDR2 FQNNGV. The CDR3 spans 14 residues. CDR3 sequence: CASSLDLGHTEAFF. In DNA, the CDR3 is TGTGCCAGCAGCTTAGATCTTGGACACACTGAAGCTTTCTTT.